Sequencing of this T cell receptor (beta chain) was carried out in a study of control samples from healthy donors and cancer patients. The protocol was immunoSEQ multiplex PCR, while the TCRdb copy is restricted to in-frame clones and leaves out a portion. Of about 89,000 clones listed, approximately 87% are singletons. Sequenced material: blood. The TCR was taken from a woman aged 35 to 49 in good health.

The CDR3 DNA reads as TGTGCCAGTAGTCCCCGAGCAGCGCCTAACACCTTC. Its translation: CASSPRAAPNTF. This chain links TRBV19 with TRBJ1-2; D unclear. The CDR3 consists of 12 residues. Germline lookup yields CDR1 LNHDA and CDR2 SQIVND (reference sequence). Trimming took 5 bases from V and 12 from J, leaving 16 bases between them.